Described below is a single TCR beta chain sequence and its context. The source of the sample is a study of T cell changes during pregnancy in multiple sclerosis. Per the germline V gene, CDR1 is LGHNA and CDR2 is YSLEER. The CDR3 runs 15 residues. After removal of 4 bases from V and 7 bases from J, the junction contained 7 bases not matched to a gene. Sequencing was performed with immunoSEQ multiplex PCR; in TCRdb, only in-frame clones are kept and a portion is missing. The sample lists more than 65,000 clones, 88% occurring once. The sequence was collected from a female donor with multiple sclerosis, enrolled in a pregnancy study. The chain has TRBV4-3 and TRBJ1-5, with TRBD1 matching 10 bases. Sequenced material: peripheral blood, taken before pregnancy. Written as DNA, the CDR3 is TGCGCCAGCAGCCCCTCATGGGACAGGGGCCAGCCCCAGCATTTT. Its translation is CASSPSWDRGQPQHF.